Included here is one T cell receptor beta chain sequence, with context. The antigen is undetermined. The data derive from a study of T cell clonotyping in hematopoietic cell transplantation. Study-wide results and caveats: CD4 and CD8 repertoire contributions could not be separated without sorting. Pathologically expanded recipient clonotypes increased progressively from day 30 to day 180 as diversity fell. Higher Inverse Simpson Index values in graft donor and pretransplant recipient predicted broader posttransplant TCR diversity.

Time point specified: recipient sample about 28 days before transplant, after cytoreduction. Samples: about 28 days before transplant, then days 30, 100 and 180 after. The V gene lost 5 bases and the J gene lost 0 bases, with 15 bases spanning the gap. Per germline, CDR1 SGHTA and CDR2 FQGTGA. The CDR3 is made up of 16 amino acids. Sequencing was performed with immunoSEQ multiplex PCR; in TCRdb, only in-frame clones are kept and a portion is missing. The sample has about 76,000 clones, 96% seen once. The input for sequencing was peripheral blood mononuclear cells, taken before stem cell transplant. This chain joins TRBV7-3 and TRBJ2-3, with D unresolved. This receptor was obtained from a woman aged 50 to 60 with acute myeloid leukemia. Some clones in this sample may be carry-over from other donors' samples. CDR3 coding DNA: TGTGCCAGCAGCCCGACATCGGTATCTAGCACAGATACGCAGTATTTT. This codes for CASSPTSVSSTDTQYF.